The 32 T cell receptor beta chains below all came from one sample that was sequenced in a study of T cells expressing NK-cell markers. One entry per CDR3 protein, without DNA, is what TCRdb gives after re-calling the 5' RACE reads. Here the sample table reports about 440,000 distinct CDR3 sequences. Specimen: blood T cells: a sorted CD56 or NKG2C T cell subset, CD4+ or CD8+ T cells, or bulk PBMC T cells (not recorded which). All receptors derive from a woman aged 18 to 75 in good health.

V usage is TRBV5-4 and J usage is TRBJ2-2. The germline V gene has CDR1 SGHNT and CDR2 YYREEE (reference sequence). There are 14 residues in the CDR3. The CDR3 reads CASSVDRVNGELFF.

The V call is TRBV29-1, the J call TRBJ2-1. The CDR3 loop spans 13 amino acids. In germline, CDR1 is SQVTM, CDR2 ANQGSEA. CDR3 sequence reads: CSVDVAGRNEQFF.

The chain carries TRBV12-3 or TRBV12-4 and TRBJ2-1; TCRdb's assignment of TRBD1 cannot be checked, as there is no DNA. This CDR3 comprises 14 residues. CDR3 sequence reads: CASTPGQGGEEQFF.

The chain has TRBV20-1 and TRBJ2-3; TCRdb calls TRBD2, which cannot be checked without DNA. Per germline, CDR1 DFQATT and CDR2 SNEGSKA (reference sequence). This CDR3 is 17 amino acids long. The CDR3 loop is CSARGPLTSGDTDTQYF.

V and J are TRBV6-1 and TRBJ1-3; as DNA is missing, the TRBD1 call by TCRdb cannot be tested. Germline V gene lookup returns CDR1 MNHNS and CDR2 SASEGT. This CDR3 has 15 residues. The CDR3 sequence: CASSQGRQAGNTIYF.

The chain combines TRBV7-2 with TRBJ2-3; lacking DNA, the TRBD2 call made by TCRdb goes unchecked. This CDR3 contains 14 residues. The V gene's germline CDR1 is SGHTA and CDR2 FQGNSA. CDR3 protein: CASSPSAGGDTQYF.

V usage is TRBV28 and J usage is TRBJ2-5; TCRdb outputs TRBD2, but without DNA this stays unchecked. The CDR3 contains 16 residues. CDR1 is MDHEN, CDR2 SYDVKM, per germline. CDR3 loop: CASSLGTSGPQETQYF.

CDR3 protein: CSATWGGKTEAFF. V and J are TRBV20-1 and TRBJ1-1; without DNA, the TCRdb call of TRBD1 cannot be checked. Germline assignment: CDR1 DFQATT and CDR2 SNEGSKA (reference sequence). This CDR3 is built from 13 residues.

The chain links TRBV20-1 to TRBJ1-3; the TCRdb call, TRBD1, lacks DNA for checking. The CDR3 runs 14 residues. Germline-derived CDR1 and CDR2 are DFQATT and SNEGSKA (reference sequence). This CDR3 is CSASRTGRGNTIYF.

The chain links TRBV20-1 to TRBJ1-2. Germline CDR1 is DFQATT and CDR2 is SNEGSKA (reference sequence). CDR3 length: 16 amino acids. This CDR3 reads CSASAIQGRANYGYTF.

This rearrangement joins TRBV5-1 to TRBJ2-1. The V gene's germline CDR1 is SGHRS and CDR2 YFSETQ. The CDR3 totals 14 residues. The CDR3 loop is CASSLGDILNEQFF.

V is TRBV6-1 and J is TRBJ2-7; TCRdb selects TRBD1, and the lack of DNA leaves this call unchecked. CDR1 and CDR2 from the germline V gene are MNHNS and SASEGT. The CDR3 is 15 residues long. This CDR3 reads CASRPRGQSSYEQYF.

The chain joins TRBV6-5 to TRBJ1-2; TCRdb reports TRBD1, a call that lacks DNA to check it against. Germline V lookup: CDR1 MNHEY, CDR2 SVGAGI. The CDR3 totals 16 residues. CDR3 residues: CASSYSSAGKGYGYTF.

The chain joins TRBV28 to TRBJ2-3; TCRdb selects TRBD2, and the lack of DNA leaves this call unchecked. Germline CDR1 and CDR2: MDHEN and SYDVKM. The CDR3 loop spans 13 amino acids. Here the CDR3 reads CASSGGEADTQYF. The full variable domain, in which reference TRBV28 and TRBJ2-3 provide the parts outside the CDR3, is DVKVTQSSRYLVKRTGEKVFLECVQDMDHENMFWYRQDPGLGLRLIYFSYDVKMKEKGDIPEGYSVSREKKERFSLILESASTNQTSMYLCASSGGEADTQYFGPGTRLTVL.

V gene TRBV7-6 combines with J gene TRBJ1-2. CDR3 size: 13 residues. The V gene's germline CDR1 is SGHVS and CDR2 FNYEAQ. The CDR3 is CASSLERLYGYTF.

The chain uses TRBV5-6 and TRBJ2-7; TCRdb proposes TRBD1, but this gene call is untestable without DNA. This CDR3 spans 16 amino acids. The V gene's germline CDR1 is SGHDT and CDR2 YYEEEE. The CDR3 loop reads CASSLGAGKSTYEQYF.

The rearrangement uses TRBV5-4 and TRBJ2-7; no DNA is available, so the TRBD1 call from TCRdb remains unchecked. This CDR3 has 15 amino acids. Germline V gene sequence: CDR1 SGHNT, CDR2 YYREEE (reference sequence). CDR3 in amino acids: CASSPAGTENYEQYF.

CDR3: CASSPGLSTDTQYF. This chain connects TRBV14 to TRBJ2-3; the TCRdb D gene call, TRBD2, has no DNA to confirm it. Germline CDR1 SGHDN, CDR2 FVKESK. This CDR3 contains 14 residues.

V is TRBV7-8 and J is TRBJ2-1; TCRdb's assignment of TRBD1 cannot be checked, as there is no DNA. The CDR3 runs 16 residues. Per the germline V gene, CDR1 is SGHVS and CDR2 is FQNEAQ. The CDR3 here is CASSRRQGSSYNEQFF.

This chain joins TRBV6-1 and TRBJ2-1. The length of the CDR3 is 15 residues. Germline CDR1 reads MNHNS; CDR2 reads SASEGT. CDR3 protein: CASRTVAGLYNEQFF.

The gene calls are TRBV5-1 and TRBJ1-1; absent DNA, TCRdb's TRBD1 call cannot be checked. This CDR3 contains 16 residues. Germline V lookup: CDR1 SGHRS, CDR2 YFSETQ. CDR3: CASSLDKGAWDTEAFF.

V and J are TRBV7-9 and TRBJ2-7; with no DNA, the TCRdb D assignment of TRBD1 cannot be verified. Germline-derived CDR1 and CDR2 are SEHNR and FQNEAQ (reference sequence). This CDR3 has 14 residues. The CDR3 reads CASSLEGTRYEQYF. The full variable domain, rest sourced from reference TRBV7-9 and TRBJ2-7, is DTGVSQNPRHKITKRGQNVTFRCDPISEHNRLYWYRQTLGQGPEFLTYFQNEAQLEKSRLLSDRFSAERPKGSFSTLEIQRTEQGDSAMYLCASSLEGTRYEQYFGPGTRLTVT.

V gene TRBV12-3 or TRBV12-4 combines with J gene TRBJ2-1. This CDR3 is built from 14 residues. The CDR3 sequence: CASTLRAIYNEQFF.

The chain couples TRBV7-3 to TRBJ1-5. In germline, CDR1 is SGHTA, CDR2 FQGTGA. CDR3 size: 13 residues. CDR3: CASSPDRNHPQHF.

The chain is built from TRBV29-1 and TRBJ2-7; absent DNA, TCRdb's TRBD1 call cannot be checked. This CDR3 has 13 residues. In germline, CDR1 is SQVTM, CDR2 ANQGSEA. The CDR3 here is CSVVGGDSYEQYF.

This chain connects TRBV6-2 or TRBV6-3 to TRBJ2-3. The germline V gene encodes CDR1 MNHEY and CDR2 SVGEGT. The CDR3 extends over 16 amino acids. CDR3 sequence: CASSYPINEYTDTQYF.

The chain carries TRBV12-3 or TRBV12-4 and TRBJ1-1; with no DNA, the TCRdb D assignment of TRBD1 cannot be verified. The CDR3 is made up of 15 amino acids. The CDR3 spells CASRLSGEVGTEAFF.

The chain combines TRBV10-3 with TRBJ2-7; the TRBD1 assignment by TCRdb is unverifiable without DNA. Germline V gene sequence: CDR1 ENHRY, CDR2 SYGVKD. The CDR3 extends over 16 amino acids. This CDR3 is CAISPNRQASSYEQYF.

The rearrangement links TRBV27 to TRBJ1-1. This CDR3 is 13 amino acids long. Germline loops: CDR1 MNHEY, CDR2 SMNVEV (reference sequence). CDR3: CASSPLSNTEAFF.

This chain connects TRBV20-1 to TRBJ1-6. The CDR3 extends over 12 amino acids. Germline V gives CDR1 DFQATT, CDR2 SNEGSKA (reference sequence). The CDR3 loop is CSADRPGGPLHF.

This chain links TRBV6-1 with TRBJ1-2. This CDR3 comprises 13 residues. Germline loops: CDR1 MNHNS, CDR2 SASEGT. The CDR3 spells CASRPSPGDGYTF.

The chain has TRBV29-1 and TRBJ2-7; TCRdb reports TRBD1, a call that lacks DNA to check it against. Germline lookup yields CDR1 SQVTM and CDR2 ANQGSEA. The CDR3 runs to 15 residues. Here the CDR3 reads CSVPLVIGGSYEQYF.